This passage covers 22 T cell receptor beta chains from one sample sequenced in a study of regulatory dendritic cells for organ transplantation. The protocol was immunoSEQ multiplex PCR, while the TCRdb copy is restricted to in-frame clones and leaves out a portion. The sample shows around 30,000 clones, 60% to 80% of them seen only once. Sequencing was performed on memory CD4+ T cells from blood. The subset here: CD45RO+ memory T cells. The receptors were gathered from a human donor in good health.

This clone was seen a handful of times. The rearrangement uses TRBV6-5 and TRBJ1-2, with D maybe TRBD1 (6 bases). Trimming removed 0 bases from V and 6 bases from J, with 14 bases in between. The CDR3 length is 15 residues. Germline V gene data show CDR1 as MNHEY and CDR2 as SVGAGI. The CDR3 sequence is CASSYSGARGHGYTF. CDR3 in DNA: TGTGCCAGCAGTTACTCAGGGGCCAGGGGACATGGCTACACCTTC.

V usage is TRBV2 and J usage is TRBJ2-5; the D gene is possibly TRBD1 (6 bases). The better agreement between TRBJ2-7 and the DNA end casts doubt on the J call. Germline V gene lookup returns CDR1 SNHLY and CDR2 FYNNEI. CDR3 length: 14 residues. The DNA of the CDR3 is TGTGCCAGCAGTGAACAGGGACAAGCCTACGAGCAGTACTTC. Its translation: CASSEQGQAYEQYF.

The rearrangement joins TRBV4-1 to TRBJ1-5; no clear D. Per germline, CDR1 MGHRA and CDR2 YSYEKL. The CDR3 covers 15 residues. The germline V and J ends were trimmed by 0 bases and 5 bases, with 11 bases remaining between them. The CDR3 loop reads CASSQERVPDQPQHF. CDR3 in DNA: TGCGCCAGCAGCCAAGAGAGGGTTCCGGATCAGCCCCAGCATTTT.

The J gene is TRBJ2-1, the V gene TRBV4-2; D remains unclear. Per the germline V gene, CDR1 is LGHNA and CDR2 is YNFKEQ. Between the trimmed V and J ends, which lost 2 bases and 0 bases, there was a span of 11 bases. The CDR3 extends over 16 amino acids. CDR3 nucleotides: TGTGCCAGCAGCCAAAATGGCGTGGACTCCTACAATGAGCAGTTCTTC. Residues: CASSQNGVDSYNEQFF.

The genes are TRBV11-2 and TRBJ2-3; D is uncertain. V was cut by 1 base and J by 6 bases, with 14 bases left in between. Germline CDR1 SGHAT, CDR2 FQNNGV. The CDR3 consists of 15 residues. DNA of the CDR3: TGTGCCAGCAGCTTAGGTCTTCCCCCTGCGGATACGCAGTATTTT. Translating gives CASSLGLPPADTQYF.

The chain has TRBV18 and TRBJ2-7; 9 bases map to TRBD1. V was pared by 4 bases and J by 3 bases, with 10 bases of the junction left unmatched. Per the germline V gene, CDR1 is KGHSH and CDR2 is LQKENI. The CDR3 contains 16 residues. CDR3: CASSQTGGASGYEQYF. CDR3 in DNA: TGTGCCAGCTCACAAACAGGGGGCGCGTCAGGCTACGAGCAGTACTTC. The full variable domain, completed using reference TRBV18 and TRBJ2-7, is NAGVMQNPRHLVRRRGQEARLRCSPMKGHSHVYWYRQLPEEGLKFMVYLQKENIIDESGMPKERFSAEFPKEGPSILRIQQVVRGDSAAYFCASSQTGGASGYEQYFGPGTRLTVT.

The chain joins TRBV28 to TRBJ1-2; TRBD1 is a possible D gene (5 bases). V was clipped by 8 bases and J by 6 bases, with 22 bases between them. The CDR3 sequence is 15 residues long. Germline V gene lookup returns CDR1 MDHEN and CDR2 SYDVKM. CDR3 in DNA: TGTGCCAGCTGCGCCGGGACGGACCTATCCCATGGCTACACCTTC. It codes for CASCAGTDLSHGYTF.

The table lists this clone with a few counts. Written as DNA, the CDR3 is TGTGCCAGCGGACTAGCGGGAGGTAACTACGAGCAGTACTTC. It translates to CASGLAGGNYEQYF. The genes are TRBV7-2 and TRBJ2-7; 14 bases fit TRBD2. The V and J ends lost 8 bases and 3 bases, in that order; junction bases with no gene match: 3. Germline V gene sequence: CDR1 SGHTA, CDR2 FQGNSA. The CDR3 is made up of 14 amino acids. The full variable domain, with the rest looked up from reference TRBV7-2 and TRBJ2-7, is GAGVSQSPSNKVTEKGKDVELRCDPISGHTALYWYRQSLGQGLEFLIYFQGNSAPDKSGLPSDRFSAERTGGSVSTLTIQRTQQEDSAVYLCASGLAGGNYEQYFGPGTRLTVT.

The V and J genes are TRBV5-4 and TRBJ1-2; possible D gene TRBD1, 6 bases. The CDR3 sequence is 15 residues long. The germline V gene has CDR1 SGHNT and CDR2 YYREEE (reference sequence). Trimming cost V 7 bases and J 6 bases, with 22 bases left between them. CDR3 nucleotide sequence: TGTGCCAGCGCCGGACCGGGACAATTTTTCCATGGCTACACCTTC. It specifies CASAGPGQFFHGYTF.

This clone was picked up a small number of times. This chain uses TRBV6-5 with TRBJ2-7, with D perhaps being TRBD1 or TRBD2 (5 bases each). V lost 6 bases to trimming and J lost 7 bases, with 16 bases between them. Germline lookup yields CDR1 MNHEY and CDR2 SVGAGI. This CDR3 spans 13 amino acids. The CDR3 DNA reads as TGTGCCAGCAGGGCCGGGACGGCTCAGGAGCAGTACTTC. The encoded protein is CASRAGTAQEQYF.

V gene TRBV4-3 combines with J gene TRBJ2-2; D might be TRBD1 or TRBD2, each matching 5 bases. V was cut by 3 bases and J by 6 bases, with 17 bases left in between. Germline assignment: CDR1 LGHNA and CDR2 YSLEER. The CDR3 covers 16 residues. The CDR3 coding sequence is TGCGCCAGCAGCCACACTCCGGGGCCCCTTGCCGGGGAGCTGTTTTTT. Protein: CASSHTPGPLAGELFF.

The rearrangement links TRBV5-1 to TRBJ2-2; 8 bases match TRBD1. CDR3 size: 14 residues. Germline V gene data show CDR1 as SGHRS and CDR2 as YFSETQ. Trimming cost V 6 bases and J 7 bases; bases outside gene matches: 8. Here the CDR3 reads CASNQGAPSGELFF. The CDR3, as DNA: TGCGCCAGCAATCAGGGGGCGCCTAGCGGGGAGCTGTTTTTT.

V is TRBV9 and J is TRBJ1-6, with 7 bases matching TRBD1. Germline-derived CDR1 and CDR2 are SGDLS and YYNGEE. Trimming at V came to 0 bases and at J to 4 bases, leaving 1 base not matched to a gene. CDR3 length: 15 residues. CDR3 amino acids: CASSVEQGYNSPLHF. The CDR3, as DNA: TGTGCCAGCAGCGTAGAACAGGGGTATAATTCACCCCTCCACTTT.

This CDR3 reads CASSRDLIWPEQYF. CDR3 sequence (DNA): TGTGCCAGCAGCCGGGATCTTATCTGGCCCGAGCAGTACTTC. This chain uses TRBV7-9 with TRBJ2-7, with a possible D match to TRBD2 (5 bases). The CDR3 loop spans 14 amino acids. Trimming shortened V by 5 bases and J by 6 bases, and 17 bases separated the two germline ends. Per germline, CDR1 SEHNR and CDR2 FQNEAQ (reference sequence). Supplemented by reference TRBV7-9 and TRBJ2-7, the full variable domain reads DTGVSQNPRHKITKRGQNVTFRCDPISEHNRLYWYRQTLGQGPEFLTYFQNEAQLEKSRLLSDRFSAERPKGSFSTLEIQRTEQGDSAMYLCASSRDLIWPEQYFGPGTRLTVT.

The chain is built from TRBV28 and TRBJ1-1; D perhaps matches TRBD1 (6 bases). With 3 bases removed from V and 1 base from J, the gap between germline ends came to 12 bases. The CDR3 runs to 15 residues. Germline assignment: CDR1 MDHEN and CDR2 SYDVKM. The CDR3 protein is CASSFPLGANTEAFF. CDR3 in DNA: TGTGCCAGCAGTTTCCCCCTGGGGGCGAACACTGAAGCTTTCTTT.

The V call is TRBV7-3, the J call TRBJ2-1; D assignment may be TRBD1 or TRBD2 (5 bases each). CDR3 length: 13 amino acids. In germline, CDR1 is SGHTA, CDR2 FQGTGA. V lost 5 bases and J lost 10, with 15 bases in between. DNA of the CDR3: TGTGCCAGCAGCCCCCGCCGGGGCCTCGAGCAGTTCTTC. Translating it yields CASSPRRGLEQFF.

This clone was counted between two and nine times. The chain recombines TRBV18 with TRBJ1-1; D might be TRBD1 (5 bases). The CDR3 spans 15 residues. Germline lookup yields CDR1 KGHSH and CDR2 LQKENI. V was cut by 6 bases and J by 1 base, with 15 bases left in between. The CDR3 loop reads CASSGGVRGNTEAFF. The CDR3 DNA follows: TGTGCCAGCTCCGGTGGAGTTAGGGGGAACACTGAAGCTTTCTTT.

This chain links TRBV7-2 with TRBJ1-2, with TRBD1 matching over 7 bases. CDR1 is SGHTA, CDR2 FQGNSA, per germline. Losses at the gene ends were 1 base for V and 4 bases for J; bases not matched to a gene: 12. This CDR3 contains 17 residues. DNA of the CDR3: TGTGCCAGCAGCTTAGGTGGACAGGACACTTTTATCTATGGCTACACCTTC. It translates to CASSLGGQDTFIYGYTF.

This sequence joins TRBV5-4 and TRBJ2-5; 9 positions match TRBD1. Germline lookup yields CDR1 SGHNT and CDR2 YYREEE (reference sequence). V shed 4 bases, J shed 4 bases, and the junction held 8 bases outside the gene matches. CDR3 length equals 15 residues. CDR3 in amino acids: CASSRDRALGETQYF. CDR3 in DNA: TGTGCCAGCAGCCGGGACAGGGCGTTAGGAGAGACCCAGTACTTC.

The chain is built from TRBV5-4 and TRBJ1-3, with a weak D call TRBD1 (5 bases). Between the trimmed V and J ends, which lost 2 bases and 2 bases, there was a span of 11 bases. Germline V gene lookup returns CDR1 SGHNT and CDR2 YYREEE (reference sequence). The CDR3 spans 15 residues. The CDR3 loop is CASSFGVGAGNTIYF. The DNA of the CDR3 is TGTGCCAGCAGCTTTGGAGTAGGGGCTGGAAACACCATATATTTT.

This clone was seen only once. The rearrangement links TRBV6-1 to TRBJ2-3, with D perhaps matching TRBD2 (6 bases). Per germline, CDR1 MNHNS and CDR2 SASEGT. The length of the CDR3 is 14 residues. V lost 11 bases, J lost 7 bases, and 22 bases lay in between. The CDR3 DNA is TGTGCCGGCTCGGGGGACGGCGCCCGTCATACGCAGTATTTT. Translated, it gives CAGSGDGARHTQYF.

The chain joins TRBV7-6 to TRBJ2-5, with 7 bases identical to TRBD2. The V gene's germline CDR1 is SGHVS and CDR2 FNYEAQ. The CDR3 is made up of 18 amino acids. With V trimmed by 3 bases and J by 1 base, 14 bases remained unmatched. Written as DNA, the CDR3 is TGTGCCAGCAGCTTTGGGTTCGGGCTGGGGGAGGGCCAAGAGACCCAGTACTTC. Translating gives CASSFGFGLGEGQETQYF. Full variable domain (missing parts from reference TRBV7-6 and TRBJ2-5): GAGVSQSPRYKVTKRGQDVALRCDPISGHVSLYWYRQALGQGPEFLTYFNYEAQQDKSGLPNDRFSAERPEGSISTLTIQRTEQRDSAMYRCASSFGFGLGEGQETQYFGPGTRLLVL.